The 32 T cell receptor beta chains below all came from one sample that was sequenced in a study of blood T cell repertoires in COVID-19. The table came from immunoSEQ multiplex PCR; TCRdb's copy has only in-frame clones and leaves some out. The sample lists tens of thousands of clones, about 87% occurring once. Sequencing used peripheral blood. The origin of the receptors is a human donor in a cohort sampled during active COVID-19. The donor label of this sample is uncertain.

The chain combines TRBV2 with TRBJ2-3, with 10 bases lining up with TRBD2. The CDR3 consists of 16 residues. V trimming: 3 bases; J trimming: 2 bases; junction bases outside the gene matches: 5. Per germline, CDR1 SNHLY and CDR2 FYNNEI. This CDR3 is CASSEASGRITDTQYF. DNA of the CDR3: TGTGCCAGCAGTGAGGCTAGCGGGAGAATCACAGATACGCAGTATTTT.

This chain connects TRBV29-1 to TRBJ2-7; D might be TRBD2 (6 bases). This CDR3 is 14 amino acids long. V was cut by 7 bases and J by 2 bases, with 18 bases left in between. Germline V gene data show CDR1 as SQVTM and CDR2 as ANQGSEA. CDR3 residues: CSGSSGTGTYEQYF. DNA of the CDR3: TGCAGCGGATCCTCCGGGACTGGAACCTACGAGCAGTACTTC.

J is TRBJ2-6 and V is TRBV7-3; 9 bases match TRBD1. J lost 1 base, V lost 5 bases, and 12 bases had no gene match. CDR1 and CDR2 from the germline V gene are SGHTA and FQGTGA. The CDR3 spans 19 residues. The CDR3 here is CASSLSAGTGTSGANVLTF. CDR3 nucleotides: TGTGCCAGCAGCCTATCTGCAGGGACAGGGACTTCTGGGGCCAACGTCCTGACTTTC.

The chain has TRBV29-1 and TRBJ1-2; D may be TRBD1 (5 bases). Germline CDR1 reads SQVTM; CDR2 reads ANQGSEA. This CDR3 has 14 residues. In DNA form, the CDR3 reads TGCAGTAGTCAGATGTCGACAGACCCTAATGGCTACACCTTC. Protein product: CSSQMSTDPNGYTF.

J is TRBJ1-4 and V is TRBV12-3 or TRBV12-4, with 8 bases that match TRBD1. CDR3 length: 12 residues. J lost 8 bases, V lost 6 bases, and 2 bases had no gene match. The CDR3 DNA sequence: TGTGCCAGCAGCCGGGACAGGGAAAAACTGTTTTTT. Protein sequence: CASSRDREKLFF.

This chain joins TRBV5-6 and TRBJ1-5, with TRBD1 identical over 9 bases. Trimming cost V 4 bases and J 6 bases; bases outside gene matches: 8. CDR1 is SGHDT and CDR2 is YYEEEE in the germline V gene. This CDR3 region has 15 residues. CDR3 protein: CASSPPGQGVQPQHF. The CDR3 DNA sequence: TGTGCCAGCAGCCCACCGGGACAGGGTGTTCAGCCCCAGCATTTT.

This clone was found once. The chain links TRBV5-5 to TRBJ2-5, with 7 bases identical to TRBD2. The CDR3 contains 13 residues. J was trimmed by 2 bases and V by 3 bases; bases with no gene match: 1. The germline gives CDR1 SGHKS, CDR2 YYEKEE (reference sequence). The CDR3 nucleotides read TGTGCCAGCAGCTGGGAGGGGCAAGAGACCCAGTACTTC. The encoded protein is CASSWEGQETQYF. Full variable domain (missing parts from reference TRBV5-5 and TRBJ2-5): DAGVTQSPTHLIKTRGQQVTLRCSPISGHKSVSWYQQVLGQGPQFIFQYYEKEERGRGNFPDRFSARQFPNYSSELNVNALLLGDSALYLCASSWEGQETQYFGPGTRLLVL.

The sample holds one count of this clone. The chain links TRBV5-1 to TRBJ1-1; a weak D match, TRBD1 (5 bases). The CDR3 contains 15 residues. Per the germline V gene, CDR1 is SGHRS and CDR2 is YFSETQ. Trimming pared 4 bases from V and 5 bases from J, leaving 18 bases between. CDR3 in amino acids: CASSPGGGRTTEAFF. The CDR3 region has the DNA TGCGCCAGCAGCCCGGGTGGGGGGAGGACTACTGAAGCTTTCTTT.

The chain joins TRBV7-9 to TRBJ2-3; 8 bases map to TRBD1. Trimming removed 5 bases from V and 7 bases from J; junction bases left unmatched: 11. CDR3 size: 15 residues. Germline V gives CDR1 SEHNR, CDR2 FQNEAQ (reference sequence). CDR3 bases: TGTGCCAGCAGCCCCCCTGGACAGGGCGCGAATACGCAGTATTTT. Amino acids: CASSPPGQGANTQYF.

The V and J genes are TRBV11-2 and TRBJ1-6, with no clear D. The CDR3 covers 12 residues. V lost 7 bases and J 3 bases, leaving 4 bases between the germline ends. Germline CDR1 reads SGHAT; CDR2 reads FQNNGV. As DNA, the CDR3 is TGTGCCAGCAACAACTATAATTCACCCCTCCACTTT. Translated, it gives CASNNYNSPLHF.

This chain uses TRBV25-1 with TRBJ2-5, with 9 bases matching TRBD2. J was trimmed by 4 bases and V by 1 base; bases with no gene match: 10. Germline CDR1 MGHDK, CDR2 SYGVNS. The CDR3 spans 17 residues. CDR3 region: CASSESGGGARLETQYF. The CDR3, as DNA: TGTGCCAGCAGTGAATCAGGCGGGGGGGCTCGGTTAGAGACCCAGTACTTC.

The gene calls are TRBV30 and TRBJ2-2, with 9 nucleotides matching TRBD2. CDR1 is GTSNPN, CDR2 SVGIG, per germline (reference sequence). CDR3 length equals 14 residues. The junction had 7 bases not matched to a gene; V was cut back by 4 bases and J by 7 bases. The CDR3 DNA sequence: TGTGCCTGGAACGCGGGGGGGGCCGTCGGGGAGCTGTTTTTT. This codes for CAWNAGGAVGELFF.

This rearrangement joins TRBV3-1 (or the pseudogene TRBV3-2) to TRBJ1-2; D is unresolved. The germline V gene encodes CDR1 LGHDT and CDR2 YNNKEL (reference sequence). The CDR3 has 14 residues. Trimming stripped 4 bases from V and 7 bases from J, with 16 bases between. The CDR3, as DNA: TGTGCCAGCAGCCCCTCGGCCATACCAGGTGGCTACACCTTC. Amino acids: CASSPSAIPGGYTF.

The genes are TRBV10-3 and TRBJ2-1; the match to TRBD2 covers 10 bases. CDR3 length: 14 amino acids. V trimming: 4 bases; J trimming: 7 bases; junction bases outside the gene matches: 4. Germline V gene lookup returns CDR1 ENHRY and CDR2 SYGVKD. The CDR3 coding sequence is TGTGCCATCAGTGGCAGACTAGCGGGTAATGAGCAGTTCTTC. Translating gives CAISGRLAGNEQFF.

This clone was observed once. The chain joins TRBV7-2 to TRBJ2-1, with TRBD1 identical over 7 bases. The CDR3 is 14 residues long. The trim removed 2 bases at V and 7 bases at J, leaving 5 bases unmatched. Per the germline V gene, CDR1 is SGHTA and CDR2 is FQGNSA. In DNA form, the CDR3 reads TGTGCCAGCAGCTTAAGTGTACAGGGGAATGAGCAGTTCTTC. Translated, it gives CASSLSVQGNEQFF.

The chain recombines TRBV2 with TRBJ1-6; tentative D call: TRBD1 (6 bases). Trimming pared 6 bases from V and 6 bases from J, leaving 15 bases between. From germline, CDR1 is SNHLY and CDR2 FYNNEI. The CDR3 contains 15 residues. CDR3 DNA: TGTGCCAGCAGGGGACAAGGGCCTGGTAATTCACCCCTCCACTTT. Residues: CASRGQGPGNSPLHF.

This rearrangement joins TRBV27 to TRBJ1-4; D is unclear. V lost 5 bases and J lost 1, with 17 bases in between. The CDR3 extends over 17 amino acids. Germline-derived CDR1 and CDR2 are MNHEY and SMNVEV (reference sequence). CDR3 coding DNA: TGTGCCAGCAGTCCGATCTCGGGGTGGGGAACTAATGAAAAACTGTTTTTT. It codes for CASSPISGWGTNEKLFF.

The rearrangement joins TRBV6-1 to TRBJ2-7; no clear D. CDR1 is MNHNS, CDR2 SASEGT, per germline. The V end was cut by 2 bases, the J end by 6 bases, with 11 bases between. The CDR3 spans 13 residues. CDR3 loop: CASSEISPSEQYF. Here the CDR3 DNA reads TGTGCCAGCAGTGAAATTAGCCCGTCCGAGCAGTACTTC.

J is TRBJ2-7 and V is TRBV18; possible D gene TRBD2, 5 bases. Trimming left V 5 bases short and J 2 bases short, with 13 bases between. The CDR3 consists of 14 residues. Germline V gene data show CDR1 as KGHSH and CDR2 as LQKENI. The CDR3 bases are TGTGCCAGCTCATTAGGAGACGGGACCTACGAGCAGTACTTC. Translated: CASSLGDGTYEQYF. Using reference TRBV18 and TRBJ2-7 for the parts outside the CDR3, the full variable domain is NAGVMQNPRHLVRRRGQEARLRCSPMKGHSHVYWYRQLPEEGLKFMVYLQKENIIDESGMPKERFSAEFPKEGPSILRIQQVVRGDSAAYFCASSLGDGTYEQYFGPGTRLTVT.

The gene calls are TRBV12-3 or TRBV12-4 and TRBJ1-4; D gene uncertain. The CDR3 is made up of 12 amino acids. With 8 bases removed from V and 2 bases from J, the gap between germline ends came to 6 bases. CDR3 nucleotides: TGTGCCAGCCAACGGACTAATGAAAAACTGTTTTTT. This translates into CASQRTNEKLFF.

The chain employs TRBV29-1 and TRBJ1-2; D is unclear. The CDR3 extends over 12 amino acids. From germline, CDR1 is SQVTM and CDR2 ANQGSEA. V gave up 4 bases and J gave up 0 bases, with 6 bases separating them. The CDR3 protein is CSVGSANYGYTF. Here the CDR3 DNA reads TGCAGCGTTGGGAGTGCTAACTATGGCTACACCTTC.

This clone was picked up one time. The chain links TRBV4-1 to TRBJ2-1; D remains unclear. V lost 4 bases, J lost 6 bases, and 13 bases lay in between. This CDR3 spans 14 amino acids. Germline values: CDR1 MGHRA, CDR2 YSYEKL. The CDR3 DNA reads as TGCGCCAGCAGCCTCCAGACTGTAGGCAATGAGCAGTTCTTC. The encoded protein is CASSLQTVGNEQFF.

V gene TRBV6-6 combines with J gene TRBJ2-2, with D perhaps matching TRBD1 (6 bases). V was cut by 5 bases and J by 1 base, with 8 bases left in between. The CDR3 length is 14 residues. The germline CDR1 and CDR2 sequences are MNHNY and SVGAGI (reference sequence). Here the CDR3 reads CASSKGQNTGELFF. The CDR3 coding sequence is TGTGCCAGCAGTAAGGGACAGAACACCGGGGAGCTGTTTTTT.

This clone was counted only a few times. The V gene is TRBV5-1, the J gene TRBJ2-2; D is perhaps TRBD2 (5 bases). Trimming shortened V by 3 bases and J by 2 bases, and 14 bases separated the two germline ends. Germline-derived CDR1 and CDR2 are SGHRS and YFSETQ. This CDR3 region has 16 residues. The CDR3 DNA sequence: TGCGCCAGCAGCTCGTGGAGCGGATTAAACACCGGGGAGCTGTTTTTT. Protein product: CASSSWSGLNTGELFF.

This clone was detected a few times. The chain couples TRBV10-3 to TRBJ2-7, with 7 bases fitting TRBD1. J was trimmed by 3 bases and V by 6 bases; bases with no gene match: 5. The CDR3 spans 13 residues. The germline V gene encodes CDR1 ENHRY and CDR2 SYGVKD. The chain's CDR3 is CAISTGQRYEQYF. CDR3 DNA sequence: TGTGCCATCAGCACGGGACAGCGCTACGAGCAGTACTTC.

In DNA, the CDR3 is TGTGCCAGCAGCCAAGAAGCGGAGGAGGAGGAGACCCAGTACTTC. Translating gives CASSQEAEEEETQYF. The V gene is TRBV3-1 (or the pseudogene TRBV3-2), the J gene TRBJ2-5, with D possibly being TRBD2 (5 bases). V dropped 0 bases and J dropped 5 bases, with 13 bases sitting between them. CDR3 length: 15 amino acids. The germline V gene encodes CDR1 LGHDT and CDR2 YNNKEL (reference sequence).

The rearrangement joins TRBV6-5 to TRBJ1-2, with TRBD1 matching over 7 bases. This CDR3 is built from 13 residues. V dropped 7 bases and J dropped 2; count of bases not matched to a gene: 4. The germline gives CDR1 MNHEY, CDR2 SVGAGI. The CDR3 DNA follows: TGTGCCAGCACCCGACAGGGAAACTATGGCTACACCTTC. It is translated as CASTRQGNYGYTF.

The V gene is TRBV6-5, the J gene TRBJ1-2; 9 bases agree with TRBD1. The CDR3 covers 15 residues. The ends lost 5 bases at V and 2 bases at J; junction bases unmatched: 6. Germline V lookup: CDR1 MNHEY, CDR2 SVGAGI. In nucleotides, the CDR3 is TGTGCCAGCAGTCTACAGGGGGCGTTGAACTATGGCTACACCTTC. Translating it yields CASSLQGALNYGYTF.

The V call is TRBV6-6, the J call TRBJ2-3; 12 bases align to TRBD2. The CDR3 runs to 17 residues. Germline values: CDR1 MNHNY, CDR2 SVGAGI (reference sequence). V trimming: 7 bases; J trimming: 1 base; junction bases outside the gene matches: 9. This chain's CDR3 is CASIRTSGNVGTDTQYF. As DNA, the CDR3 is TGTGCCAGCATTCGGACTAGCGGGAATGTCGGCACAGATACGCAGTATTTT.

The CDR3 loop is CASSPHRWRAGYTEAFF. In nucleotides, the CDR3 is TGTGCCAGCAGTCCCCATCGTTGGAGGGCTGGTTACACTGAAGCTTTCTTT. This chain joins TRBV6-6 and TRBJ1-1; no clear D. The V end lost 5 bases, the J end lost 3 bases, and 22 bases lay between the germline ends. Germline assignment: CDR1 MNHNY and CDR2 SVGAGI (reference sequence). This CDR3 region has 17 residues.

The rearrangement joins TRBV12-3 or TRBV12-4 to TRBJ2-1, with D hard to call. The CDR3 is 11 residues long. V lost 4 bases, J lost 6 bases, and 4 bases lay in between. The CDR3 bases are TGTGCCAGCAGTTCTTCCAATGAGCAGTTCTTC. It yields the protein CASSSSNEQFF.

V usage is TRBV2 and J usage is TRBJ2-3; tentatively, D is TRBD2 (5 bases). CDR3 length: 14 amino acids. Trimming removed 5 bases at V and 2 bases at J, with 11 bases between. The germline V gene has CDR1 SNHLY and CDR2 FYNNEI. CDR3: CASSSRENTDTQYF. DNA for the CDR3: TGTGCCAGCAGTTCGAGGGAGAACACAGATACGCAGTATTTT.